The present TCR beta chain was sequenced within a study of T-cell memory formation after mild COVID-19. Study-level points and caveats: Mostly located in CM and EM were contracting CD4+ clones, with contracting CD8+ clones located in EMRA. Memory from before infection featured some responding clones, which suggests cross-reactive memory joined.

A remark on this clonotype: Its cognate antigen is unknown.

TCRdb passed the 5' RACE reads through MiXCR, listing each CDR3 protein once. The sample records around 310,000 distinct CDR3 sequences, roughly 20% being singletons. The germline V and J ends were trimmed by 0 bases and 9 bases, with 19 bases remaining between them. The CDR3 runs 16 residues. CDR1 and CDR2 (germline): LGHNA, YSLEER. The sequence came from a man between 18 and 35 years old who had mild COVID-19 (a few samples of this study predate the infection). Cell type and time point are not known. V usage is TRBV4-3 and J usage is TRBJ2-3, with D perhaps TRBD2 (6 bases). Source material: PBMCs or a T cell subset sorted from them (not recorded which). The DNA of the CDR3 is TGCGCCAGCAGCCAAGATGGTAGTCGGGGCGCGGGAACGCAGTATTTT. This gives the protein CASSQDGSRGAGTQYF.